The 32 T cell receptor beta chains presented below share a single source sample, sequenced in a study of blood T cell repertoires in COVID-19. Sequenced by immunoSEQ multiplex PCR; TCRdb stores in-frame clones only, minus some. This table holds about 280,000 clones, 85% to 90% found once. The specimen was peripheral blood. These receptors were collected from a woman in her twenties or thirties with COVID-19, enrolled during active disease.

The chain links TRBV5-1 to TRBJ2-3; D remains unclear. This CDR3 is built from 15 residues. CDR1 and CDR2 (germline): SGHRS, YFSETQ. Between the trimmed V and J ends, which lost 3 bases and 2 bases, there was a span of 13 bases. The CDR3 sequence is CASSSSRSHTDTQYF. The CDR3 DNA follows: TGCGCCAGCAGCTCGTCTAGGTCCCACACAGATACGCAGTATTTT.

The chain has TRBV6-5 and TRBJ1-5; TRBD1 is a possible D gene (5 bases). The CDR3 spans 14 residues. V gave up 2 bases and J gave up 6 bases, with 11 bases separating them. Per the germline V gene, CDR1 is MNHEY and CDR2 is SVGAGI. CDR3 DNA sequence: TGTGCCAGCAGTTACGGACGTCAGGGTCAGCCCCAGCATTTT. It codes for CASSYGRQGQPQHF.

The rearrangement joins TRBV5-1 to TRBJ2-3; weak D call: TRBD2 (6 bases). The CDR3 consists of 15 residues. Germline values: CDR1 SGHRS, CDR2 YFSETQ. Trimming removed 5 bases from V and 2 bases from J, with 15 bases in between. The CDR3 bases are TGCGCCAGCAGAGAGGGACTGAGAACCACAGATACGCAGTATTTT. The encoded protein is CASREGLRTTDTQYF.

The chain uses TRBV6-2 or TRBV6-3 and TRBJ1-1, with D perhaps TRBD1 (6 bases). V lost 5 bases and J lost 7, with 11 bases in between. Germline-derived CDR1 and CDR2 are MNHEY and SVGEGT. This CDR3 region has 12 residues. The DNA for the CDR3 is TGTGCCAGCAGTCCCGACAGGATTGAAGCTTTCTTT. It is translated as CASSPDRIEAFF.

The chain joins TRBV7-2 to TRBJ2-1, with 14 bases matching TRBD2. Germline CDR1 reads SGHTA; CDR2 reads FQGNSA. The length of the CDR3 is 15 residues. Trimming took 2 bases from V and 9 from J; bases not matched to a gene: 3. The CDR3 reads CASSLRGLAGAEQFF. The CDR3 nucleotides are TGTGCCAGCAGCTTAAGGGGACTAGCGGGAGCTGAGCAGTTCTTC.

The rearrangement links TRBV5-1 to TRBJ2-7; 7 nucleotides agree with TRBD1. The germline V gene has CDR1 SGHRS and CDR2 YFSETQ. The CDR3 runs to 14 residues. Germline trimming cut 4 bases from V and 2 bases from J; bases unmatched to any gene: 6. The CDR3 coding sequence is TGCGCCAGCAGCGCCTCAGGACAGGCCTACGAGCAGTACTTC. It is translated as CASSASGQAYEQYF.

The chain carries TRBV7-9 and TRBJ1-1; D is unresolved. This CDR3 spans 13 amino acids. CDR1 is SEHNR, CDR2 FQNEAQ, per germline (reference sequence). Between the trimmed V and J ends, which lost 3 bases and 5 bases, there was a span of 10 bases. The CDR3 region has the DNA TGTGCCAGCAGCTTCGAGGGTGGAACTGAAGCTTTCTTT. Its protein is CASSFEGGTEAFF.

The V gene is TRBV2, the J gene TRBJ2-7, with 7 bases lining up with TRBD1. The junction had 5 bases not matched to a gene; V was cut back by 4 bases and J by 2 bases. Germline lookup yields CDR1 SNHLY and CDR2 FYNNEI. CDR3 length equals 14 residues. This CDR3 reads CASSGHGTAYEQYF. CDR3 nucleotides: TGTGCCAGCAGTGGCCACGGGACAGCCTACGAGCAGTACTTC.

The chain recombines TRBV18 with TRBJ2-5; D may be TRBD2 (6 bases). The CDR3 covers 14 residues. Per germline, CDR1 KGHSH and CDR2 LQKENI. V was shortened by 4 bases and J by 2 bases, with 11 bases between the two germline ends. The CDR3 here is CASSRGVRQETQYF. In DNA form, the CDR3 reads TGTGCCAGCTCACGGGGGGTTCGGCAAGAGACCCAGTACTTC.

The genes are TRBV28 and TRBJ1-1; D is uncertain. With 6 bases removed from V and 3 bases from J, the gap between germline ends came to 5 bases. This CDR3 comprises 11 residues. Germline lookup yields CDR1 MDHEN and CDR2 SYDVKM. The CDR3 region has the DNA TGTGCCAGCAGCCTTTACACTGAAGCTTTCTTT. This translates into CASSLYTEAFF.

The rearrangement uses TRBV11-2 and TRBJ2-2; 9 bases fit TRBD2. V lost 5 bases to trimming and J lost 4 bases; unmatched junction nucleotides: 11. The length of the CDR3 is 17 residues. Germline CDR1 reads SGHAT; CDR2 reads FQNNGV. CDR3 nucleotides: TGTGCCAGCAGCCCAACTTCTAGCGGGACTCCCACCGGGGAGCTGTTTTTT. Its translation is CASSPTSSGTPTGELFF.

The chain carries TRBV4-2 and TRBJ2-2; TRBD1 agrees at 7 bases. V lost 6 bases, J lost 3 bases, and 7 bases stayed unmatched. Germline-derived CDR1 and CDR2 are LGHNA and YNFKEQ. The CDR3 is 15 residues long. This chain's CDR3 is CASRRGDRDTGELFF. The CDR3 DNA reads TGTGCCAGCAGAAGGGGAGACAGGGACACCGGGGAGCTGTTTTTT.

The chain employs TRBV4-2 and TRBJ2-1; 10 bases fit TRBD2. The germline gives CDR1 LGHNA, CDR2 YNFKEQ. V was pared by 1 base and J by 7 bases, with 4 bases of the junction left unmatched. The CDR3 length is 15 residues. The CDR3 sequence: CASSQAAGGANEQFF. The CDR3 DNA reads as TGTGCCAGCAGCCAAGCAGCGGGAGGGGCAAATGAGCAGTTCTTC.

CDR3 in DNA: TGTGCCACCAGCACGACAGGGCGCGACACCGGGGAGCTGTTTTTT. Amino acid sequence: CATSTTGRDTGELFF. The gene calls are TRBV15 and TRBJ2-2, with TRBD1 identical over 7 bases. This CDR3 is built from 15 residues. The V gene's germline CDR1 is LNHNV and CDR2 YYDKDF (reference sequence). V was pared by 4 bases and J by 3 bases, with 5 bases of the junction left unmatched.

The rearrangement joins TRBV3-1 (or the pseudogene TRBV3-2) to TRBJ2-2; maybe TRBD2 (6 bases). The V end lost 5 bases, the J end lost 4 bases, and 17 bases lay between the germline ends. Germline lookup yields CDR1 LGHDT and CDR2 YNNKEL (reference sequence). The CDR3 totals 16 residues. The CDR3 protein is CASSTTRTGGTGELFF. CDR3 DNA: TGTGCCAGCAGCACAACTCGCACCGGGGGCACCGGGGAGCTGTTTTTT.

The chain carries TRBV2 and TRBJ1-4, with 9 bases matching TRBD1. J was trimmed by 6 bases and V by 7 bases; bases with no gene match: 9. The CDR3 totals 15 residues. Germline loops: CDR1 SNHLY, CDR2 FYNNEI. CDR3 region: CASNELQGADEKLFF. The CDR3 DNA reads TGTGCCAGCAACGAACTACAGGGGGCGGATGAAAAACTGTTTTTT.

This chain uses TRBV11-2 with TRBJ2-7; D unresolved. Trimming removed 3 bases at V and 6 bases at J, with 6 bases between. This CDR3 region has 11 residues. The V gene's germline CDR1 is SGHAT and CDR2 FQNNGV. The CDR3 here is CASSFGFEQYF. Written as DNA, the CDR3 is TGTGCCAGCAGCTTCGGTTTCGAGCAGTACTTC.

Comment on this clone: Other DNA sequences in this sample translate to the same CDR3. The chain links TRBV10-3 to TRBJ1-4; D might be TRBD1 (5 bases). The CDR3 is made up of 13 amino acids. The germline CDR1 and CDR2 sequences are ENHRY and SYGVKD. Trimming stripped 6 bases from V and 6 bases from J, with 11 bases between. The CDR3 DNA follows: TGTGCCATCAGACCCGGACAAGATGAAAAACTGTTTTTT. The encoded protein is CAIRPGQDEKLFF.

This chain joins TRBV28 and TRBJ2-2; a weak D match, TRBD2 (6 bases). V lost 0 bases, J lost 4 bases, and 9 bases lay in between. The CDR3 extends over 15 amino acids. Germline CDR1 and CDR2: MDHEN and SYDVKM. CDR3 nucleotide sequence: TGTGCCAGCAGTTTATGGGGAGGAGGCACCGGGGAGCTGTTTTTT. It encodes CASSLWGGGTGELFF. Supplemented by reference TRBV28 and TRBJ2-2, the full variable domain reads DVKVTQSSRYLVKRTGEKVFLECVQDMDHENMFWYRQDPGLGLRLIYFSYDVKMKEKGDIPEGYSVSREKKERFSLILESASTNQTSMYLCASSLWGGGTGELFFGEGSRLTVL.

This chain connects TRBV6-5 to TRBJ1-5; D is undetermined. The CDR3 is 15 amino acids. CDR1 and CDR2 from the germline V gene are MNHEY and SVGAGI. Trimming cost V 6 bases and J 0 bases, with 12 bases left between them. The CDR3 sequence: CASRKKAYSNQPQHF. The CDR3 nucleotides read TGTGCCAGCAGGAAGAAAGCTTATAGCAATCAGCCCCAGCATTTT.

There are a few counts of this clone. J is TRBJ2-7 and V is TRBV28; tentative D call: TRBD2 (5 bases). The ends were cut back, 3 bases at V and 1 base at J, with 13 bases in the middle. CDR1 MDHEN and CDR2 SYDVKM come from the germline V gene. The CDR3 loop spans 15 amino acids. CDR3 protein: CASSLLLDSSYEQYF. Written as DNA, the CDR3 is TGTGCCAGCAGTTTGCTACTAGATTCGTCCTACGAGCAGTACTTC.

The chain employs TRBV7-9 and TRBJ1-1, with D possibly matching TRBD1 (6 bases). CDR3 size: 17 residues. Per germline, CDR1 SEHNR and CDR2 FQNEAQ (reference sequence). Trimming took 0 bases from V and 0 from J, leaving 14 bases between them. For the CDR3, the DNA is TGTGCCAGCAGCTTAGCAGGCAGGGGAGGGATGAACACTGAAGCTTTCTTT. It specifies CASSLAGRGGMNTEAFF.

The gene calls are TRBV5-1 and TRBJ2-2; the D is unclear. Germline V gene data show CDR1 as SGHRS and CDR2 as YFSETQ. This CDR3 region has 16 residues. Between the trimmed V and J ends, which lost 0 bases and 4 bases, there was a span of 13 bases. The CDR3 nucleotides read TGCGCCAGCAGCTTGGCCGGTAGTGGCGGCACCGGGGAGCTGTTTTTT. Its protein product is CASSLAGSGGTGELFF.

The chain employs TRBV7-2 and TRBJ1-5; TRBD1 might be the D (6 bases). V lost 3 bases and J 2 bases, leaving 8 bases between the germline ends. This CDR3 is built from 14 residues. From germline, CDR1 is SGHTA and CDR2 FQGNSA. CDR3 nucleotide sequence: TGTGCCAGCAGCTTGCGACAGGGCAATCAGCCCCAGCATTTT. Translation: CASSLRQGNQPQHF.

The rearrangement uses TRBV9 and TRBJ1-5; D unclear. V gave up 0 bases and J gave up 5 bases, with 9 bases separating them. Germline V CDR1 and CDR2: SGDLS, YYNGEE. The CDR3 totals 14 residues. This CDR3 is CASSVGVSDQPQHF. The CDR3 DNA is TGTGCCAGCAGCGTAGGTGTCAGCGATCAGCCCCAGCATTTT. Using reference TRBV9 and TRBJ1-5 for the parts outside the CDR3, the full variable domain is DSGVTQTPKHLITATGQRVTLRCSPRSGDLSVYWYQQSLDQGLQFLIQYYNGEERAKGNILERFSAQQFPDLHSELNLSSLELGDSALYFCASSVGVSDQPQHFGDGTRLSIL.

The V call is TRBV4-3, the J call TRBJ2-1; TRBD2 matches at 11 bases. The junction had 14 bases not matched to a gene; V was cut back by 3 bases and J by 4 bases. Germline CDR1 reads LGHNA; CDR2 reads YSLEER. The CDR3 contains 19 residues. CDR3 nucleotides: TGCGCCAGCAGCCAGGTTAGCGGGAGGGGACTTTTCCTTTACAATGAGCAGTTCTTC. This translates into CASSQVSGRGLFLYNEQFF.

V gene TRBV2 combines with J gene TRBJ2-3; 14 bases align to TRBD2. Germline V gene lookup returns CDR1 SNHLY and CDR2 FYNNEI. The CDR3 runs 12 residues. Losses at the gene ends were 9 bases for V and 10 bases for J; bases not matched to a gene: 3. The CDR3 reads CARGLAGDAQYF. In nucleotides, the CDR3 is TGTGCCAGGGGACTAGCGGGAGACGCGCAGTATTTT.

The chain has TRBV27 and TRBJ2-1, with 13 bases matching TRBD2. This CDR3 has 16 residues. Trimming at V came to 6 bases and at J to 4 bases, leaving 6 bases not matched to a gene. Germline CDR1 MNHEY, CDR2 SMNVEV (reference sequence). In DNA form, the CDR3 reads TGTGCCAGCAGGCCACGGACTAGCGGGAGATACAATGAGCAGTTCTTC. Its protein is CASRPRTSGRYNEQFF.

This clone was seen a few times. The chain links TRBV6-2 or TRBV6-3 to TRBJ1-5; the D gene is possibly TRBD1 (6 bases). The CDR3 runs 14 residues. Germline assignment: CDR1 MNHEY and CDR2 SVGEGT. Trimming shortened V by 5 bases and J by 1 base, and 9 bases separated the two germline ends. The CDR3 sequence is CASSTTGSNQPQHF. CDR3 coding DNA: TGTGCCAGCAGTACCACAGGGAGCAATCAGCCCCAGCATTTT.

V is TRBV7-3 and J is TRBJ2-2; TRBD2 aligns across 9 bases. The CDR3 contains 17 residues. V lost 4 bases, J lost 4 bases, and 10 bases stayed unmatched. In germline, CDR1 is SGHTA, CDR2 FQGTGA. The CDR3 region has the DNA TGTGCCAGCAGCTCCGAACCTCTAGCGGGATCCACCGGGGAGCTGTTTTTT. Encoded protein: CASSSEPLAGSTGELFF.

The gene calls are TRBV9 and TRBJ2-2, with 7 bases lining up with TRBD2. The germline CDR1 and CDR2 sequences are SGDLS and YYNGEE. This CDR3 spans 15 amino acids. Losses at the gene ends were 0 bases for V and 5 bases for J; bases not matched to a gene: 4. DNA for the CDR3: TGTGCCAGCAGCGTAGTGCCAGCGGGAACCGGGGAGCTGTTTTTT. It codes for CASSVVPAGTGELFF.

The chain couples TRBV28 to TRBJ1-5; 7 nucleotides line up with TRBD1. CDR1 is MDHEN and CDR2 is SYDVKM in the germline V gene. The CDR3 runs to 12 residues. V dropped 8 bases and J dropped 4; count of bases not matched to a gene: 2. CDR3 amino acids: CASATGNQPQHF. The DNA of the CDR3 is TGTGCCAGCGCGACAGGGAATCAGCCCCAGCATTTT.